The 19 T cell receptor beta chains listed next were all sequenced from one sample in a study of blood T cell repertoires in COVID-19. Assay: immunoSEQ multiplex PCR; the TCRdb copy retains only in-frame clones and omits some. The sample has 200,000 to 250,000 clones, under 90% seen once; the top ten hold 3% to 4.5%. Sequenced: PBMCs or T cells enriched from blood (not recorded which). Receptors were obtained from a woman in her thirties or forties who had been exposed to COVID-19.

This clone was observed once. CDR3 in DNA: TGTGCCAGCAGTACCACGGGGTCGGGCTACAATGAGCAGTTCTTC. Its protein product is CASSTTGSGYNEQFF. The V call is TRBV6-5, the J call TRBJ2-1; D is possibly TRBD2 (5 bases). CDR3 size: 15 residues. Germline CDR1 is MNHEY and CDR2 is SVGAGI. The V end lost 5 bases, the J end lost 3 bases, and 14 bases lay between the germline ends.

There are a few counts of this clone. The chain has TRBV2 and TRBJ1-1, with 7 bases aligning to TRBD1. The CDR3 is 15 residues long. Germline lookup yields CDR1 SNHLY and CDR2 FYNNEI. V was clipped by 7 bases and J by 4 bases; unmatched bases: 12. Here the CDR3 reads CASIGGRGRGTEAFF. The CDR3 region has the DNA TGTGCCAGCATCGGGGGTAGGGGGCGCGGCACTGAAGCTTTCTTT.

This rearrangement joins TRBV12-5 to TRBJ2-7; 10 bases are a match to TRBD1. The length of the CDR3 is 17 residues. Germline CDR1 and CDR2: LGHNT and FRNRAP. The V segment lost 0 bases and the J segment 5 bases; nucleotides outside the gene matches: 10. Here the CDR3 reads CASGLVLSGTGAHEQYF. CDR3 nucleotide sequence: TGTGCTAGTGGTTTGGTGTTGAGTGGGACAGGGGCCCACGAGCAGTACTTC.

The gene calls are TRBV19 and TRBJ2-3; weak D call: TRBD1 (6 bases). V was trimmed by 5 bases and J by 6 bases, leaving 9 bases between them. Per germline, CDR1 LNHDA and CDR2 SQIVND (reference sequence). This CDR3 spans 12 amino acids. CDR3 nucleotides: TGTGCCAGTAGTCTCCAGGGGGATACGCAGTATTTT. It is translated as CASSLQGDTQYF. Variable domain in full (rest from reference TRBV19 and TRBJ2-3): DGGITQSPKYLFRKEGQNVTLSCEQNLNHDAMYWYRQDPGQGLRLIYYSQIVNDFQKGDIAEGYSVSREKKESFPLTVTSAQKNPTAFYLCASSLQGDTQYFGPGTRLTVL.

CDR3 region: CASSYLNKLTGNNYKINEQFF. CDR3 nucleotide sequence: TGTGCCAGCAGTTACCTGAACAAACTGACAGGGAATAACTATAAAATCAATGAGCAGTTCTTC. This rearrangement joins TRBV6-7 to TRBJ2-1; 7 bases are shared with TRBD1. TRBV6-7 is filed as an ORF, its function uncertain. With 2 bases clipped from V and 6 bases from J, the junction kept 25 bases outside the gene matches. The CDR3 has 21 amino acids.

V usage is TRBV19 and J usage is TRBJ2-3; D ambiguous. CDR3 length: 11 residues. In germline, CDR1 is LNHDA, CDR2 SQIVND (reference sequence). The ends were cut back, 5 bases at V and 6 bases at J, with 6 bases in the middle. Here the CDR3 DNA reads TGTGCCAGTAGTGGAGCCGATACGCAGTATTTT. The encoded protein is CASSGADTQYF.

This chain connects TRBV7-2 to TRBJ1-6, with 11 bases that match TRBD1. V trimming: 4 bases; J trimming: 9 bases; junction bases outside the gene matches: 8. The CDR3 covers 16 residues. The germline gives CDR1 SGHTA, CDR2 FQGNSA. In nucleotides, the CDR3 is TGTGCCAGCAGCTCCCGGGACAGGGGGGAGAGTTCACCCCTCCACTTT. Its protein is CASSSRDRGESSPLHF.

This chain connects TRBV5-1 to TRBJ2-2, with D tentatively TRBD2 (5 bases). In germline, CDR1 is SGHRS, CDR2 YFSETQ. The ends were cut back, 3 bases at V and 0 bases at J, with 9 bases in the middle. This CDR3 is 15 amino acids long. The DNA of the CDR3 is TGCGCCAGCAGCTCTCGGGAAACGAACACCGGGGAGCTGTTTTTT. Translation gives CASSSRETNTGELFF.

The CDR3 nucleotides are TGCGCCAGCAGCCAAGAGCCAGGGGCCGAGCAGTACTTC. Translating it yields CASSQEPGAEQYF. This chain links TRBV4-3 with TRBJ2-7; the D gene is possibly TRBD1 (6 bases). Germline CDR1 is LGHNA and CDR2 is YSLEER. The CDR3 is made up of 13 amino acids. V gave up 0 bases and J gave up 6 bases, with 9 bases separating them.

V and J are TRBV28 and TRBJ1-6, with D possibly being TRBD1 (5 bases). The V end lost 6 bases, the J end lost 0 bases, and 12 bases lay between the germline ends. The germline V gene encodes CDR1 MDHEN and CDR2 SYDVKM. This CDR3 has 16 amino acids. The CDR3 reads CASRGQGSSYNSPLHF. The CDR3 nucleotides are TGTGCCAGCAGGGGGCAGGGAAGCTCCTATAATTCACCCCTCCACTTT.

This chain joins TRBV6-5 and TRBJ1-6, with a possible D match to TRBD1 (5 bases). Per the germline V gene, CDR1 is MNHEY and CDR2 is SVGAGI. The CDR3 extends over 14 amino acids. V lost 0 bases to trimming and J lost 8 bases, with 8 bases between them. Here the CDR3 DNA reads TGTGCCAGCAGTTACTCCAGGGCGGATTCACCCCTCCACTTT. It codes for CASSYSRADSPLHF.

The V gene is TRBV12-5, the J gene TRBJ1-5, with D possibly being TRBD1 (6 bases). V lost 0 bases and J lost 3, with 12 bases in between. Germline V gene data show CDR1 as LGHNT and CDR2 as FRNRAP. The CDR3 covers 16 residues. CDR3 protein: CASGLVYSGVNQPQHF. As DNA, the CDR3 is TGTGCTAGTGGTTTGGTATATTCAGGGGTCAATCAGCCCCAGCATTTT.

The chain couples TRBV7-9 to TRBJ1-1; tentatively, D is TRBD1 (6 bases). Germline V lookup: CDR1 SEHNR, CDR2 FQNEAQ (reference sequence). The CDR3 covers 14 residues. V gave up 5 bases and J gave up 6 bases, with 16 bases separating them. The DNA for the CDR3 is TGTGCCAGCAGCCCCAACAGGGTGATCCCTGAAGCTTTCTTT. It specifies CASSPNRVIPEAFF. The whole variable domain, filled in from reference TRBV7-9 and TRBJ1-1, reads DTGVSQNPRHKITKRGQNVTFRCDPISEHNRLYWYRQTLGQGPEFLTYFQNEAQLEKSRLLSDRFSAERPKGSFSTLEIQRTEQGDSAMYLCASSPNRVIPEAFFGQGTRLTVV.

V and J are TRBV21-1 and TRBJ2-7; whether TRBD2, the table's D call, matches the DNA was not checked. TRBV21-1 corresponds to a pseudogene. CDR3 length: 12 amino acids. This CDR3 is CASTIGGYEQYF. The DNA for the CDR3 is TGTGCCAGCACCATTGGCGGATACGAGCAGTACTTC.

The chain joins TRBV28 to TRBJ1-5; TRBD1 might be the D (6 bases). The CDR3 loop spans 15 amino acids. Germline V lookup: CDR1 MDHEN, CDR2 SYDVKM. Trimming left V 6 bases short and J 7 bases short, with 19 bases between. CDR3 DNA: TGTGCCAGCAGCCCGAGCAGGGGTCAGGGGCAGCCCCAGCATTTT. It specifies CASSPSRGQGQPQHF.

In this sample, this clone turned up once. The CDR3 coding sequence is TGTGCCAGCAGCTCCCACTATAATTCACCCCTCCACTTT. Translated, it gives CASSSHYNSPLHF. The chain couples TRBV7-2 to TRBJ1-6, with no clear D. Germline V gene lookup returns CDR1 SGHTA and CDR2 FQGNSA. CDR3 size: 13 residues. The germline V and J ends were trimmed by 4 bases and 3 bases, with 4 bases remaining between them. The full variable domain, in which reference TRBV7-2 and TRBJ1-6 provide the parts outside the CDR3, is GAGVSQSPSNKVTEKGKDVELRCDPISGHTALYWYRQSLGQGLEFLIYFQGNSAPDKSGLPSDRFSAERTGGSVSTLTIQRTQQEDSAVYLCASSSHYNSPLHFGNGTRLTVT.

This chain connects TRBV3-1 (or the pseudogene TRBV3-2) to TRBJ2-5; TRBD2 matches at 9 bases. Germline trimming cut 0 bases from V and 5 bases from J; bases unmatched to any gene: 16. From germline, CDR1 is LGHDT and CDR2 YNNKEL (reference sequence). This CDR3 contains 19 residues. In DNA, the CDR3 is TGTGCCAGCAGCCAAGAGCGGCATATAGGGCGGGGGGGCACGGAGACCCAGTACTTC. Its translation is CASSQERHIGRGGTETQYF.

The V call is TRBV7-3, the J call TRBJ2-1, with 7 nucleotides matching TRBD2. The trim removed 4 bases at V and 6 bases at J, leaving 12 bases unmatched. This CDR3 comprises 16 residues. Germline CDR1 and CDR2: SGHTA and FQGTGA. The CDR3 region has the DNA TGTGCCAGCAGCTACAAGGCCAGCGGGGTACTCAATGAGCAGTTCTTC. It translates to CASSYKASGVLNEQFF. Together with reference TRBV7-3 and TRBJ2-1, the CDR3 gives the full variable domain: GAGVSQTPSNKVTEKGKYVELRCDPISGHTALYWYRQSLGQGPEFLIYFQGTGAADDSGLPNDRFFAVRPEGSVSTLKIQRTERGDSAVYLCASSYKASGVLNEQFFGPGTRLTVL.

CDR3: CASETGYDEQFF. The CDR3 DNA follows: TGTGCCAGCGAGACGGGGTACGATGAGCAGTTCTTC. This chain uses TRBV19 with TRBJ2-1, with D possibly TRBD2 on 5 matching bases. Looked up from germline, CDR1 is LNHDA and CDR2 is SQIVND (reference sequence). Trimming removed 9 bases from V and 8 bases from J, with 14 bases in between. This CDR3 contains 12 residues.